This T cell receptor (beta chain) comes out of a study of spatial heterogeneity in lung cancer. Study results and limitations: At tumor resection, ubiquitous expanded TCRs were detected in blood more often than later.

Using its own MiXCR run on the 5' RACE reads, TCRdb lists one record per CDR3 protein. This sample has 90,000 or so distinct CDR3 sequences; roughly 10% occur once, and the top ten carry 6.9%. Time point reported: sample taken at primary tumor resection. Whole RNA from tumor, nontumor lung or frozen PBMC was sequenced unsorted. Turning to this clonotype: What it binds is not known.

CDR3 length: 13 residues. V was clipped by 8 bases and J by 0 bases, with 11 bases between them. CDR1 is SNHLY and CDR2 is FYNNEI in the germline V gene. This TCR derives from a male donor with early-stage non-small cell lung cancer. The sequencing used PBMCs, collected at surgery. The chain has TRBV2 and TRBJ2-7; D not resolved. CDR3 residues: CASRQFISYEQYF. For the CDR3, the DNA is TGTGCCAGCCGGCAATTTATCTCCTACGAGCAGTACTTC.